Below are 12 T cell receptor beta chains sequenced from a single sample in a study of blood T cell repertoires in COVID-19 (dated by TCRdb to the early 2020s). Library method: the immunoSEQ multiplex PCR assay. TCRdb re-hosts the immuneACCESS table, in-frame sequences only. Its copies lack some clones; in the studies checked, an unresolved V gene accounts for under half of them, and the cause for the rest is not known. Counted in this sample were roughly 80,000 clones; around 88% of them appeared once. The ten top clones hold approximately 6.8% of the sample. Sequences were obtained from peripheral blood. These receptors originate from a woman aged 80 or over with acute or convalescent COVID-19.

The chain has TRBV5-5 and TRBJ1-4; 12 bases agree with TRBD1. Germline-derived CDR1 and CDR2 are SGHKS and YYEKEE (reference sequence). The CDR3 runs to 15 residues. J gave up 2 bases and V 5 bases, and 1 base lay outside the gene matches. CDR3 residues: CASRGQGATNEKLFF. The DNA for the CDR3 is TGTGCCAGCAGGGGACAGGGGGCTACTAATGAAAAACTGTTTTTT.

The chain carries TRBV5-1 and TRBJ1-1; D remains ambiguous. Germline-derived CDR1 and CDR2 are SGHRS and YFSETQ. The CDR3 is 16 residues long. V shed 0 bases and J shed 2 bases, with 14 bases lying between them. Here the CDR3 DNA reads TGCGCCAGCAGCTTGGCCACCAGGTCGTTAAACACTGAAGCTTTCTTT. Protein sequence: CASSLATRSLNTEAFF.

This chain connects TRBV11-2 to TRBJ2-5; 9 bases match TRBD1. The CDR3 sequence is 15 residues long. The germline CDR1 and CDR2 sequences are SGHAT and FQNNGV. V trimming: 0 bases; J trimming: 4 bases; junction bases outside the gene matches: 3. CDR3 in DNA: TGTGCCAGCAGCTTAGAAACAGGGGGCAGAGAGACCCAGTACTTC. Residues: CASSLETGGRETQYF.

CDR3 sequence reads: CASSPGTGDSGYGYTF. The CDR3 DNA reads TGTGCCAGCAGCCCAGGGACAGGGGATTCTGGCTATGGCTACACCTTC. V usage is TRBV5-5 and J usage is TRBJ1-2, with 10 nucleotides matching TRBD1. Trimming took 4 bases from V and 4 from J; bases not matched to a gene: 10. The length of the CDR3 is 16 residues. Germline V gene lookup returns CDR1 SGHKS and CDR2 YYEKEE (reference sequence).

On this clone: The germline gene is not matched at one end of the junction; a read error may be the cause. The chain has TRBV7-7 and TRBJ2-1; 9 positions match TRBD2. CDR1 SSHAT and CDR2 FNYEAQ come from the germline V gene (reference sequence). This CDR3 contains 15 residues. In DNA, the CDR3 is TGTGCTAGCAGCTCGGGCGGGAGGGCCTGGAATGAGCAGTTCTTC. Translated: CASSSGGRAWNEQFF. Full variable domain (missing parts from reference TRBV7-7 and TRBJ2-1): GAGVSQSPRYKVTKRGQDVTLRCDPISSHATLYWYQQALGQGPEFLTYFNYEAQPDKSGLPSDRFSAERPEGSISTLTIQRTEQRDSAMYRCASSSGGRAWNEQFFGPGTRLTVL.

The rearrangement links TRBV20-1 to TRBJ2-5; weak D call: TRBD2 (5 bases). Trimming cost V 3 bases and J 0 bases, with 11 bases left between them. Per the germline V gene, CDR1 is DFQATT and CDR2 is SNEGSKA (reference sequence). CDR3 size: 14 residues. DNA of the CDR3: TGCAGTGCTAGTCGGGGAATACACCAAGAGACCCAGTACTTC. It yields the protein CSASRGIHQETQYF.

The DNA of the CDR3 is TGTGCCTGGAGTGATCAGGGTTACTCTGGAAACACCATATATTTT. Translated: CAWSDQGYSGNTIYF. This chain uses TRBV30 with TRBJ1-3; tentative D call: TRBD1 (5 bases). The length of the CDR3 is 15 residues. Trimming cost V 1 base and J 0 bases, with 10 bases left between them. Looked up from germline, CDR1 is GTSNPN and CDR2 is SVGIG (reference sequence).

The chain employs TRBV6-5 and TRBJ1-1; TRBD1 agrees at 8 bases. CDR1 and CDR2 from the germline V gene are MNHEY and SVGAGI. CDR3 length: 15 amino acids. J lost 0 bases, V lost 5 bases, and 5 bases had no gene match. The CDR3 DNA reads as TGTGCCAGCAGTCTACGGGACAGGATGAACACTGAAGCTTTCTTT. The encoded protein is CASSLRDRMNTEAFF.

The chain recombines TRBV5-6 with TRBJ1-2, with D uncertain. Germline CDR1 reads SGHDT; CDR2 reads YYEEEE. The CDR3 spans 15 residues. The V and J ends lost 0 bases and 0 bases respectively, with 9 bases between them. CDR3 in amino acids: CASSLVAPTNYGYTF. CDR3 coding DNA: TGTGCCAGCAGCTTGGTCGCGCCGACTAACTATGGCTACACCTTC.

The rearrangement links TRBV27 to TRBJ1-5; 7 positions agree with TRBD1. Trimming cost V 3 bases and J 2 bases; bases outside gene matches: 4. The length of the CDR3 is 15 residues. Germline V gene data show CDR1 as MNHEY and CDR2 as SMNVEV (reference sequence). CDR3 loop: CASSFTGVGNQPQHF. The CDR3, as DNA: TGTGCCAGCAGTTTCACAGGGGTAGGCAATCAGCCCCAGCATTTT.

The V call is TRBV24-1, the J call TRBJ1-2; D call uncertain. CDR3 length equals 13 residues. Trimming took 4 bases from V and 6 from J, leaving 11 bases between them. Germline values: CDR1 KGHDR, CDR2 SFDVKD. The CDR3 DNA follows: TGTGCCACCAGTGACCCCGCCGGGGATGGCTACACCTTC. Residues: CATSDPAGDGYTF.

The V gene is TRBV6-5, the J gene TRBJ1-1, with TRBD1 matching 7 bases. The CDR3 has 14 amino acids. With 7 bases clipped from V and 2 bases from J, the junction kept 7 bases outside the gene matches. Germline V gene lookup returns CDR1 MNHEY and CDR2 SVGAGI. The CDR3 sequence is CASTNGQVNTEAFF. The CDR3 DNA is TGTGCCAGCACCAACGGACAGGTTAACACTGAAGCTTTCTTT.